The sequence of this T cell receptor beta chain was determined in a study of OX40 agonist ivuxolimab in advanced cancers. Across the whole study: Treatment of patients was with ivuxolimab, an agonistic anti-OX40 (CD134) antibody.

The study sampled blood at baseline, cycle 4 day 1, and cycle 7 day 1. The method was immunoSEQ multiplex PCR; TCRdb's version includes in-frame clones alone and lacks a portion of them. Of roughly 63,000 clones listed, 75% to 90% are singletons. Study-wide findings and caveats: Near-lowest levels of clonal expansion characterized partial responders at 0.1-3.0 mg/kg.

To note about this clone: Its antigen is undetermined.

The sequence was collected from an adult with an advanced solid tumor such as melanoma, head and neck, liver or kidney cancer. This sample comprised CD4+ or CD8+ T cells sorted from blood, obtained in a trial of the OX40 agonist ivuxolimab.

The CDR3 region has the DNA TGTGCCATCAGGATGGACGAGAACACTGAAGCTTTCTTT. This gives the protein CAIRMDENTEAFF. The rearrangement links TRBV10-3 to TRBJ1-1; D unresolved. The length of the CDR3 is 13 residues. V gave up 6 bases and J gave up 1 base, with 9 bases separating them. From germline, CDR1 is ENHRY and CDR2 SYGVKD.